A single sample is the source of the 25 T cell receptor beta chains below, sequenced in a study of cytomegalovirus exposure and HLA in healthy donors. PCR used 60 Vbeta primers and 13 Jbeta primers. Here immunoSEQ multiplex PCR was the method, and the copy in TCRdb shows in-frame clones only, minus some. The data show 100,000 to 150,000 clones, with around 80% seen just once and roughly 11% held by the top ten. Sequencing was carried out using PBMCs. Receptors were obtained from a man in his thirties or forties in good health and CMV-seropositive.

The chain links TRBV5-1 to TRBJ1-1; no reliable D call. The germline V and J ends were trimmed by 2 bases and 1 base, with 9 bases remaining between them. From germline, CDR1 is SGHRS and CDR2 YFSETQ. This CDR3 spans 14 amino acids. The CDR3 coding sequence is TGCGCCAGCAGCTTTGATCCAGGGAACACTGAAGCTTTCTTT. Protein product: CASSFDPGNTEAFF. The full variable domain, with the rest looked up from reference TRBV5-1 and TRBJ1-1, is KAGVTQTPRYLIKTRGQQVTLSCSPISGHRSVSWYQQTPGQGLQFLFEYFSETQRNKGNFPGRFSGRQFSNSRSEMNVSTLELGDSALYLCASSFDPGNTEAFFGQGTRLTVV.

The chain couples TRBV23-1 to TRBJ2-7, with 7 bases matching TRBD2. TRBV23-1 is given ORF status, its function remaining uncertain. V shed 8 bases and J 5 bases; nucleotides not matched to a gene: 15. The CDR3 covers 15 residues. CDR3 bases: TGCGCCAGCGCCGCGGGGGAGCCACGGGTCAACGAGCAGTACTTC. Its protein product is CASAAGEPRVNEQYF.

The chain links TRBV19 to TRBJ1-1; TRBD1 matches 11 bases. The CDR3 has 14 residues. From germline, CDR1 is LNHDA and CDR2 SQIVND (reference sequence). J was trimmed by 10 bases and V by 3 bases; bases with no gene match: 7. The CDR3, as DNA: TGTGCCAGTAGTATCCAGGACAGGGGGCTGGGAGCTTTCTTT. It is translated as CASSIQDRGLGAFF. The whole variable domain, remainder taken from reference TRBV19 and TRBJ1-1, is DGGITQSPKYLFRKEGQNVTLSCEQNLNHDAMYWYRQDPGQGLRLIYYSQIVNDFQKGDIAEGYSVSREKKESFPLTVTSAQKNPTAFYLCASSIQDRGLGAFFGQGTRLTVV.

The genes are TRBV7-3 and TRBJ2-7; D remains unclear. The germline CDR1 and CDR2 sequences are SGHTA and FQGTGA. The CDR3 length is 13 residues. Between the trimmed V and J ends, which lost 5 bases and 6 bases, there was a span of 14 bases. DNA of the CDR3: TGTGCCAGCAGCCGCGAACCCGCTCGCGAGCAGTACTTC. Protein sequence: CASSREPAREQYF.

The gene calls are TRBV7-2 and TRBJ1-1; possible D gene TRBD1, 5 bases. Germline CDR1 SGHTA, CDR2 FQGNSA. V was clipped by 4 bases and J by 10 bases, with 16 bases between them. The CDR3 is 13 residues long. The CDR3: CASSSLWTPSAFF. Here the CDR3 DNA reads TGTGCCAGCAGCTCCTTATGGACACCGTCAGCTTTCTTT.

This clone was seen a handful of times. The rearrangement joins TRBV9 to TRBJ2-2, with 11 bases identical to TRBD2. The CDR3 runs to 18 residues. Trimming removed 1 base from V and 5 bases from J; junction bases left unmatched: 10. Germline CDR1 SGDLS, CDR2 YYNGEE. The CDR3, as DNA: TGTGCCAGCAGCGTACAGGTGGATAGCGGGAGGGCGACCGGGGAGCTGTTTTTT. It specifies CASSVQVDSGRATGELFF.

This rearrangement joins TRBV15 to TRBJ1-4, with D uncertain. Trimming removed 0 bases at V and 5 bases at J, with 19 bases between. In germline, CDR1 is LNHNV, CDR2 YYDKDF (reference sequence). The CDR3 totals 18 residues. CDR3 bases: TGTGCCACCAGCAGAGATCTAGGCGTACTGGAACTAAATGAAAAACTGTTTTTT. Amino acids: CATSRDLGVLELNEKLFF.

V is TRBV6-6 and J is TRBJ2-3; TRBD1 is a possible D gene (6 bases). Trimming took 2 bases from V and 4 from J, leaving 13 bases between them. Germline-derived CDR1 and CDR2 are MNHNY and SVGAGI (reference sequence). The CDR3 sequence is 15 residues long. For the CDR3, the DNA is TGTGCCAGCAGTTACACCCAGGACAGAGCAGATACGCAGTATTTT. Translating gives CASSYTQDRADTQYF.

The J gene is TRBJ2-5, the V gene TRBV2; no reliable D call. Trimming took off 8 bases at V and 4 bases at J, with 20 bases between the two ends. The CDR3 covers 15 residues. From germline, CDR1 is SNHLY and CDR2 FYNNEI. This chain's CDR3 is CASGALLTLGETQYF. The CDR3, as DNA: TGTGCCAGCGGAGCATTACTTACCCTAGGAGAGACCCAGTACTTC. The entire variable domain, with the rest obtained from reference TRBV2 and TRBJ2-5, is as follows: EPEVTQTPSHQVTQMGQEVILRCVPISNHLYFYWYRQILGQKVEFLVSFYNNEISEKSEIFDDQFSVERPDGSNFTLKIRSTKLEDSAMYFCASGALLTLGETQYFGPGTRLLVL.

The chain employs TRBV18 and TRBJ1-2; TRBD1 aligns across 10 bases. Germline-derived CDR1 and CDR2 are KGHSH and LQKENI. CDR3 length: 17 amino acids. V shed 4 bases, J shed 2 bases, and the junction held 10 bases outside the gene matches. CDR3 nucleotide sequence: TGTGCCAGCTCACGGGCTCTGGGACAGGGGACCAACTATGGCTACACCTTC. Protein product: CASSRALGQGTNYGYTF.

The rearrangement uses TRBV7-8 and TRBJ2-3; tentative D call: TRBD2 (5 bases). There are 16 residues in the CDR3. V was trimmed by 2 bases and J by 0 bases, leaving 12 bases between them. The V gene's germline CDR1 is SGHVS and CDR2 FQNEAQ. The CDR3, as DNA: TGTGCCAGCAGCTTAATGAGCGGAACTAGCACAGATACGCAGTATTTT. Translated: CASSLMSGTSTDTQYF.

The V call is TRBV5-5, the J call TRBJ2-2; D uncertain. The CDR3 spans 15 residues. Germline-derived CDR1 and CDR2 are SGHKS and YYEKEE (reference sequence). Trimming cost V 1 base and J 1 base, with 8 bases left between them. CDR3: CASSLLAGNTGELFF. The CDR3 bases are TGTGCCAGCAGCTTGCTGGCAGGGAACACCGGGGAGCTGTTTTTT.

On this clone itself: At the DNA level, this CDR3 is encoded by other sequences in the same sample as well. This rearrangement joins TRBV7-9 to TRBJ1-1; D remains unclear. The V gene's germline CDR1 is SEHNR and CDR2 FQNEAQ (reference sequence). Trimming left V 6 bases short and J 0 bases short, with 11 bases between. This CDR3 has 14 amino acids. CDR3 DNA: TGTGCCAGCAGTTCGAGAGACATGAACACTGAAGCTTTCTTT. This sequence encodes CASSSRDMNTEAFF.

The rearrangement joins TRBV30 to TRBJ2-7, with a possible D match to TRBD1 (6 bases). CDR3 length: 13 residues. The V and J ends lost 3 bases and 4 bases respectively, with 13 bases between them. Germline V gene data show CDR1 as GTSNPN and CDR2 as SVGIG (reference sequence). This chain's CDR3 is CAWRKGQFYEQYF. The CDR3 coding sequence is TGTGCCTGGAGAAAGGGACAATTTTACGAGCAGTACTTC.

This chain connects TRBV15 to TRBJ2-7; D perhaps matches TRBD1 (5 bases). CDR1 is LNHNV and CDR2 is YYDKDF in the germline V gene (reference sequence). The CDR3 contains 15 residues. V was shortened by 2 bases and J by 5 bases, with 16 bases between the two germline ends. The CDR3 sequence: CATSRLTTGFHEQYF. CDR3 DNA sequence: TGTGCCACCAGCAGACTTACAACAGGTTTCCACGAGCAGTACTTC.

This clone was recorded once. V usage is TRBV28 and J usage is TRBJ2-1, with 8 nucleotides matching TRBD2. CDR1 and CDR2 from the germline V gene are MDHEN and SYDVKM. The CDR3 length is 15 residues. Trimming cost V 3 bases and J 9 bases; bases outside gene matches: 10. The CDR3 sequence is CASSFKAGGRSEQFF. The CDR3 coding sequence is TGTGCCAGCAGTTTCAAGGCGGGAGGTCGGAGTGAGCAGTTCTTC.

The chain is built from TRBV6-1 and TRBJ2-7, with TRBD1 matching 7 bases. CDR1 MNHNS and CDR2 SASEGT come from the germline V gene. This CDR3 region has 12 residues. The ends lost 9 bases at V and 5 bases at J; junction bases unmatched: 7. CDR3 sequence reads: CASRRDSHEQYF. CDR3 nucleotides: TGTGCCAGTCGACGGGACAGCCACGAGCAGTACTTC.

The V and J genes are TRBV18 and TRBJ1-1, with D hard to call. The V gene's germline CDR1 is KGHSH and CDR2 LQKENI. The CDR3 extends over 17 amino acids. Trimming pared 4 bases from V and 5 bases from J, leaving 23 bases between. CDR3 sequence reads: CASSQSLLTSTGTEAFF. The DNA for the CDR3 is TGTGCCAGCTCACAAAGCCTCCTGACCTCAACGGGGACTGAAGCTTTCTTT.

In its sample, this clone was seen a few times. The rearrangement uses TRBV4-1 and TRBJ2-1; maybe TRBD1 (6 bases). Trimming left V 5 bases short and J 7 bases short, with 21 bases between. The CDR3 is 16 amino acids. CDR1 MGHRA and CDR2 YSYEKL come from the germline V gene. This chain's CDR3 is CASSATPSGDNNEQFF. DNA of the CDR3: TGCGCCAGCAGCGCGACCCCTTCCGGGGACAATAATGAGCAGTTCTTC.

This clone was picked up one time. The CDR3 protein is CASSFVPPVTGELFF. The CDR3 region has the DNA TGTGCCAGCAGCTTTGTTCCCCCGGTAACCGGGGAGCTGTTTTTT. This sequence joins TRBV7-6 and TRBJ2-2; D is ambiguous. This CDR3 is built from 15 residues. Trimming took off 3 bases at V and 5 bases at J, with 13 bases between the two ends. Germline CDR1 is SGHVS and CDR2 is FNYEAQ.

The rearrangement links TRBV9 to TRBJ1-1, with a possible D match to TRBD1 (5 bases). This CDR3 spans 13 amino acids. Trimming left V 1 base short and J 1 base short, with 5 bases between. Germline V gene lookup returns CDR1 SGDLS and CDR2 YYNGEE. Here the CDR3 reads CASSVTGNTEAFF. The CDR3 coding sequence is TGTGCCAGCAGCGTAACAGGGAACACTGAAGCTTTCTTT.

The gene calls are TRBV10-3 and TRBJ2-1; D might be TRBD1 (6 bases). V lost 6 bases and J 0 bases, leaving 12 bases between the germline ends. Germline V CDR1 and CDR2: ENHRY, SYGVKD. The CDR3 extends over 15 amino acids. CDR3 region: CAISGQSLSYNEQFF. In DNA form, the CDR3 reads TGTGCCATCAGCGGACAGTCCCTCTCCTACAATGAGCAGTTCTTC.

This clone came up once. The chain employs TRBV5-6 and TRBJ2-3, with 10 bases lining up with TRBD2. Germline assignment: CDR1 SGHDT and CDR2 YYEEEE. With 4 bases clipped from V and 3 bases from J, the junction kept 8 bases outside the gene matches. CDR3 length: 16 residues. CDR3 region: CASSTSGRGLTDTQYF. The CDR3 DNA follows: TGTGCCAGCAGCACAAGCGGGAGGGGATTAACAGATACGCAGTATTTT.

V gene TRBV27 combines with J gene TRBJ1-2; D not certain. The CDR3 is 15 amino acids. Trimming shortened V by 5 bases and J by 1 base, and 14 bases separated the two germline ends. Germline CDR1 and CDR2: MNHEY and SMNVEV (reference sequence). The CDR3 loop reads CASSIHIRDNYGYTF. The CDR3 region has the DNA TGTGCCAGCAGTATACATATCCGGGATAACTATGGCTACACCTTC.

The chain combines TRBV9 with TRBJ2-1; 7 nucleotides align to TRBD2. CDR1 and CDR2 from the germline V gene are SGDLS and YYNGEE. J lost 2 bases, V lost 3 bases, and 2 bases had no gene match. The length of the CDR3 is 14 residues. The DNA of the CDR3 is TGTGCCAGCAGCGGGACTAGTCCCTACAATGAGCAGTTCTTC. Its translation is CASSGTSPYNEQFF.